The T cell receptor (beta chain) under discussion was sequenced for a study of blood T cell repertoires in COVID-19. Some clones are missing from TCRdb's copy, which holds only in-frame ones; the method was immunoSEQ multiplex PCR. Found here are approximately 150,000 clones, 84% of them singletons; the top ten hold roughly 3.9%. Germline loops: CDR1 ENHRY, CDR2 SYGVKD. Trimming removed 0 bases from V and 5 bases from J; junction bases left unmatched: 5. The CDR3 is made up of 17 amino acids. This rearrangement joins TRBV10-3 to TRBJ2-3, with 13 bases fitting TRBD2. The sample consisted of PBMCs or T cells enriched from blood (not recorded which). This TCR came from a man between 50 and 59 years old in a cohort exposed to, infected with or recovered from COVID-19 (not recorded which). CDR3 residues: CAISESRLAGGQDTQYF. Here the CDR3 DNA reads TGTGCCATCAGTGAGTCGAGACTAGCGGGAGGTCAAGATACGCAGTATTTT.